Presented here are 10 T cell receptor beta chains from one specimen sequenced in a study of beta chain features in type 1 diabetes. The isolated RNA, all of it, was reverse transcribed, so expressed TCRB transcripts were what got sequenced. Generated by immunoSEQ multiplex PCR, the TCRdb table keeps only in-frame clones and is missing some. The table includes about 620,000 clones, around 15% detected once. The sequenced sample consisted of naive CD4+ T cells from blood. These receptor sequences come from a man aged 18 to 29 in good health.

The chain joins TRBV2 to TRBJ2-1; D is uncertain. Trimming removed 3 bases from V and 7 bases from J, with 10 bases in between. Germline CDR1 reads SNHLY; CDR2 reads FYNNEI. CDR3 size: 13 residues. CDR3 residues: CASSEISRNEQFF. The CDR3 DNA sequence: TGTGCCAGCAGTGAGATTAGCAGGAATGAGCAGTTCTTC.

This clone has just a few counts. The CDR3 region is CASRLQADPGNTIYF. CDR3 coding DNA: TGTGCCAGCAGATTACAGGCCGACCCTGGAAACACCATATATTTT. The rearrangement joins TRBV2 to TRBJ1-3, with a possible D match to TRBD1 (5 bases). Between the trimmed V and J ends, which lost 6 bases and 2 bases, there was a span of 14 bases. Germline values: CDR1 SNHLY, CDR2 FYNNEI. CDR3 length: 15 residues.

This clone has only a few counts. The V call is TRBV12-5, the J call TRBJ2-2; D is unclear. The CDR3 runs 14 residues. In germline, CDR1 is LGHNT, CDR2 FRNRAP. The V and J ends lost 0 bases and 5 bases respectively, with 7 bases between them. The CDR3 nucleotides are TGTGCTAGTGGTTTGGTAGTTTCGACCGGGGAGCTGTTTTTT. This encodes CASGLVVSTGELFF.

Concerning this clone itself: The same CDR3 arises from other DNA sequences in this sample as well. V gene TRBV9 combines with J gene TRBJ1-1; 7 bases line up with TRBD1. J gave up 2 bases and V 3 bases, and 4 bases lay outside the gene matches. This CDR3 has 14 amino acids. Per germline, CDR1 SGDLS and CDR2 YYNGEE. CDR3 residues: CASSGNRGNTEAFF. In nucleotides, the CDR3 is TGTGCCAGCAGCGGTAACAGGGGTAACACTGAAGCTTTCTTT.

The chain couples TRBV28 to TRBJ1-1, with D hard to call. This CDR3 is built from 13 residues. Per germline, CDR1 MDHEN and CDR2 SYDVKM. The germline V and J ends were trimmed by 2 bases and 4 bases, with 8 bases remaining between them. CDR3 nucleotide sequence: TGTGCCAGCAGTTTAGGCACCTTCACTGAAGCTTTCTTT. Translation gives CASSLGTFTEAFF.

This sequence joins TRBV28 and TRBJ2-7; D not certain. The germline V gene encodes CDR1 MDHEN and CDR2 SYDVKM. V lost 2 bases to trimming and J lost 6 bases, with 14 bases between them. The CDR3 extends over 14 amino acids. The CDR3 here is CASSLAGQVGEQYF. In DNA, the CDR3 is TGTGCCAGCAGTTTAGCCGGGCAGGTAGGCGAGCAGTACTTC.

The gene calls are TRBV25-1 and TRBJ2-6, with TRBD1 matching 8 bases. Germline V gene data show CDR1 as MGHDK and CDR2 as SYGVNS. Losses at the gene ends were 4 bases for V and 2 bases for J; bases not matched to a gene: 4. The length of the CDR3 is 16 residues. For the CDR3, the DNA is TGTGCCAGCAGTGGAGACAGGGGTCCTGGGGCCAACGTCCTGACTTTC. Its protein product is CASSGDRGPGANVLTF.

This clone was recorded many times. V usage is TRBV15 and J usage is TRBJ2-1; no clear D. Germline loops: CDR1 LNHNV, CDR2 YYDKDF (reference sequence). The V gene lost 3 bases and the J gene lost 6 bases, with 9 bases spanning the gap. The CDR3 is 13 residues long. The CDR3 reads CATSRVLGNEQFF. The CDR3 nucleotides read TGTGCCACCAGCAGGGTACTTGGCAATGAGCAGTTCTTC.

The V gene is TRBV6-1, the J gene TRBJ1-2; 12 bases map to TRBD1. This CDR3 comprises 15 residues. Germline trimming cut 0 bases from V and 5 bases from J; bases unmatched to any gene: 1. The germline CDR1 and CDR2 sequences are MNHNS and SASEGT. CDR3 loop: CASSEAGQGAYGYTF. CDR3 in DNA: TGTGCCAGCAGTGAAGCGGGACAGGGGGCGTATGGCTACACCTTC.

This clone came up a few times. V gene TRBV5-1 combines with J gene TRBJ2-3, with D perhaps matching TRBD1 or TRBD2 (5 bases each). The V and J ends lost 0 bases and 10 bases respectively, with 18 bases between them. The CDR3 runs 15 residues. CDR1 and CDR2 (germline): SGHRS, YFSETQ. CDR3 DNA sequence: TGCGCCAGCAGCTTGGAACTGGGGCCCGGAGGAGCGCAGTATTTT. Its translation is CASSLELGPGGAQYF.